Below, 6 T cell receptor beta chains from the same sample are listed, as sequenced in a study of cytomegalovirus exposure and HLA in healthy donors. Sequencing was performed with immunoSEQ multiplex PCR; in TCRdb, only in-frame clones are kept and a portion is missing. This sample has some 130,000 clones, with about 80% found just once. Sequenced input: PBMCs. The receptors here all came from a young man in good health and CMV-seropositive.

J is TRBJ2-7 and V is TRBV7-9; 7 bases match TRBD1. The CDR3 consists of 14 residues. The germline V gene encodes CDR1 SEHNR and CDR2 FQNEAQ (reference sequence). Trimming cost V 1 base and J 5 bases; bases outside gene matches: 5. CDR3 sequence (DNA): TGTGCCAGCAGCTTAGGTGGGACAGCCAACGAGCAGTACTTC. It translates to CASSLGGTANEQYF.

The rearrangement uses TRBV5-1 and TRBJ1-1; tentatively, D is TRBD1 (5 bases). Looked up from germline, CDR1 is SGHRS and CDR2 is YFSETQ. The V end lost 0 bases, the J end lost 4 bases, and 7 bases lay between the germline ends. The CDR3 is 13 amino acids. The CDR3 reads CASSLAGFTEAFF. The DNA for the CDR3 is TGCGCCAGCAGCTTGGCAGGGTTCACTGAAGCTTTCTTT.

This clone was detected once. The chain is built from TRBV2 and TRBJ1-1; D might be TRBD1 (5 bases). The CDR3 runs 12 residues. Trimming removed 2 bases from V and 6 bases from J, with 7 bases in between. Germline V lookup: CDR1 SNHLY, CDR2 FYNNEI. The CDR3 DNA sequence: TGTGCCAGCAGTGAACAGGGCTCTGAAGCTTTCTTT. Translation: CASSEQGSEAFF.

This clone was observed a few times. The CDR3 DNA reads as TGTGCCAGCAGCTTATCGGGAAAACAGCCCCAGCATTTT. Translating it yields CASSLSGKQPQHF. This chain uses TRBV11-2 with TRBJ1-5, with D unresolved. CDR1 is SGHAT and CDR2 is FQNNGV in the germline V gene. Trimming took 2 bases from V and 7 from J, leaving 9 bases between them. CDR3 length: 13 residues.

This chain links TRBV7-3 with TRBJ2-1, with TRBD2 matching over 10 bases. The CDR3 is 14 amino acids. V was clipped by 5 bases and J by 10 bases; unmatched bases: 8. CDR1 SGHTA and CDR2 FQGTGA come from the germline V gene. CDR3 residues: CASSPSGSGREQFF. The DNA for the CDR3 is TGTGCCAGCAGCCCCTCGGGTAGCGGGAGGGAGCAGTTCTTC.

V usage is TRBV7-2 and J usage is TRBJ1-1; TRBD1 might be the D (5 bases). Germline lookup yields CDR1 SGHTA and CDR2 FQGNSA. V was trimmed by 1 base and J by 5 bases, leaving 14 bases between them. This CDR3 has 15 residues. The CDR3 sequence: CASSLVGQGQTEAFF. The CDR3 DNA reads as TGTGCCAGCAGCTTAGTGGGCCAGGGTCAGACTGAAGCTTTCTTT. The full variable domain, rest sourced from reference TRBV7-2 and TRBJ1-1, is GAGVSQSPSNKVTEKGKDVELRCDPISGHTALYWYRQSLGQGLEFLIYFQGNSAPDKSGLPSDRFSAERTGGSVSTLTIQRTQQEDSAVYLCASSLVGQGQTEAFFGQGTRLTVV.